The rows below give T cell receptor beta chains drawn from one sample of a study of T cells in Graves' hyperthyroidism and ophthalmopathy. TCRdb reprocessed the multiplex PCR reads with MiXCR, giving one entry per CDR3 protein. The sample holds around 580,000 distinct CDR3 sequences, roughly 46% seen once. The sequencing sample was made of peripheral blood or thyroid tissue (not recorded which). All receptors come from a woman aged 18 to 35 with Graves' hyperthyroidism. Both conserved end residues are part of each CDR3. The D gene is left open where the match is weak. Clone size is given for some rows only: seen once, a few or many times, or a class if the clone is expanded.

TRBV29-1	TRBJ1-1	-	TRBD1	CSLGQGPTEAFF	TGCAGCTTAGGACAGGGCCCCACTGAAGCTTTCTTT
TRBV15	TRBJ1-2	-	TRBD1	CATSSQGSGDSARYTF	TGTGCCACCAGCAGCCAGGGATCAGGGGACAGTGCCCGCTACACCTTC
TRBV27	TRBJ2-7	many	TRBD1	CASSSSRGRWEQYF	TGTGCCAGCAGCTCGTCAAGGGGGCGTTGGGAGCAGTACTTC
TRBV7-2	TRBJ2-7	-	-	CASSLGSSLGGHEQYF	TGTGCCAGCAGCTTAGGTTCGTCGCTAGGTGGGCACGAGCAGTACTTC
TRBV7-9	TRBJ1-6	-	-	CASSPPRPPDSPLHF	TGTGCCAGCAGCCCGCCGCGGCCTCCCGATTCACCCCTCCACTTT
TRBV7-9	TRBJ2-7	-	TRBD2	CASSLAPGASGRDYEQYF	TGTGCCAGCAGCTTAGCGCCCGGGGCGAGCGGGAGGGACTACGAGCAGTACTTC
TRBV9	TRBJ2-5	many	-	CASSYTPGETQYF	TGTGCCAGCAGTTACACCCCAGGGGAGACCCAGTACTTC
TRBV19	TRBJ1-5	-	TRBD1	CASTKPGGGNQPQHF	TGTGCCAGTACAAAGCCAGGGGGCGGCAATCAGCCCCAGCATTTT
TRBV6-5	TRBJ1-5	-	-	CASSLNFVAGYQPQHF	TGTGCCAGCAGTTTAAACTTTGTGGCAGGGTATCAGCCCCAGCATTTT
TRBV6-5	TRBJ2-5	few	TRBD2	CASSRGLAGPDTQYF	TGTGCCAGCAGCCGCGGGCTAGCGGGCCCCGATACCCAGTACTTC
TRBV27	TRBJ2-7	few	-	CASNQGGKGYEQYF	TGTGCCAGCAACCAAGGGGGGAAAGGCTACGAGCAGTACTTC
TRBV29-1	TRBJ1-3	-	-	CSWRAETGNTIYF	TGCAGCTGGAGAGCCGAGACAGGAAACACCATATATTTT
TRBV7-9	TRBJ2-7	-	TRBD2	CASSFLIAGDKASYEQYF	TGTGCCAGCAGTTTCTTGATAGCGGGAGATAAGGCCTCTTACGAGCAGTACTTC
TRBV4-2	TRBJ1-5	-	-	CASSQEDRSNQPQHF	TGTGCCAGCAGCCAAGAGGACAGAAGCAATCAGCCCCAGCATTTT
TRBV5-1	TRBJ2-5	many	-	CASSLGGGKETQYF	TGTGCCAGCAGCTTAGGAGGCGGGAAAGAGACCCAGTACTTC
TRBV24-1	TRBJ2-7	many	TRBD1	CATSEGQGFGEQYF	TGTGCCACCAGTGAAGGACAGGGATTTGGCGAGCAGTACTTC
TRBV24-1	TRBJ1-5	-	-	CATSDLWSQHF	TGTGCCACCAGTGATTTGTGGTCCCAGCATTTT
TRBV5-1	TRBJ2-5	many	TRBD1	CASTDRGRRQETQYF	TGCGCCAGCACCGACAGGGGGCGAAGGCAAGAGACCCAGTACTTC
TRBV12-5	TRBJ2-2	-	-	CASGLVFGGELFF	TGTGCTAGTGGTTTGGTCTTCGGCGGGGAGCTGTTTTTT
TRBV7-9	TRBJ2-7	many	TRBD1	CASSLADRGRNEQYF	TGTGCCAGCAGCTTAGCGGACAGGGGCAGGAACGAGCAGTACTTC